The clone carrying this TCR beta chain was observed at least ten times. Antigen specificity is unknown. The source of the sample is a study of CD8 T cells in ankylosing spondylitis. The study, taken as a whole, reports: Reportedly, disease-linked clones are significantly enriched in ankylosing spondylitis patients' matched synovial fluid. The authors found the disease-linked clones to be CD8+ and relatively rare in peripheral blood. Fewer than ten highly homologous variants made up a TCR beta motif that seemed to typify ankylosing spondylitis blood.

V was shortened by 6 bases and J by 0 bases, with 17 bases between the two germline ends. The CDR3 runs to 15 residues. The germline gives CDR1 DFQATT, CDR2 SNEGSKA (reference sequence). With molecular barcodes, quantitative 5'-RACE was used to make the TCR beta libraries. TCRdb itself ran the 5' RACE reads through MiXCR, one entry per CDR3 protein. The sample consists of around 130,000 distinct CDR3 sequences, approximately 9.7% of them appearing once. Sequences were obtained from blood, either unsorted or a sorted T cell fraction (not recorded which). The rearrangement joins TRBV20-1 to TRBJ2-5, with D possibly being TRBD2 (6 bases). The sequence was obtained from a male donor with ankylosing spondylitis or in good health (not recorded which). The CDR3 is CSAIFPGVYQETQYF. CDR3 nucleotides: TGCAGTGCGATCTTCCCGGGAGTGTACCAAGAGACCCAGTACTTC.